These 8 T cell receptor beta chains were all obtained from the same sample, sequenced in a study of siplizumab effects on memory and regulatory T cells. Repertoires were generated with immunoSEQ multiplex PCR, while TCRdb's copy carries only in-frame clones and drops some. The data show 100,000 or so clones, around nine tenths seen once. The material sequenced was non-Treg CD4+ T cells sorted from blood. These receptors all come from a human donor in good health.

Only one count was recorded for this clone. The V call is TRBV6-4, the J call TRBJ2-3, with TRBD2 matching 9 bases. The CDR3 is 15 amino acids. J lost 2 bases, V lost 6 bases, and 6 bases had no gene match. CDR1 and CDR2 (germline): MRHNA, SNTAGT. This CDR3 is CASSASGINTDTQYF. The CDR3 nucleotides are TGTGCCAGCAGCGCTAGCGGGATAAACACAGATACGCAGTATTTT.

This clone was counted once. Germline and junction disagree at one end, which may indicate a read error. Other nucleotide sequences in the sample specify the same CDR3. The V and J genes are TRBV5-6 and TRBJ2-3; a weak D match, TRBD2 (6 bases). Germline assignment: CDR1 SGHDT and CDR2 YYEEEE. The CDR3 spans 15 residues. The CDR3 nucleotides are TGTGCCAGCAGCCCCCCGGGACTTAGCACGGATACGCAGTATTTT. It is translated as CASSPPGLSTDTQYF.

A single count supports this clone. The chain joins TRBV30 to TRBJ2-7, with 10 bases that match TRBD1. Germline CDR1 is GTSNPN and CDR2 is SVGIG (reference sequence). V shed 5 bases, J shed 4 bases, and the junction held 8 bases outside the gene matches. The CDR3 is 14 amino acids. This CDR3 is CAWGRGQGRYEQYF. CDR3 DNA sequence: TGTGCCTGGGGTAGGGGACAGGGGAGATACGAGCAGTACTTC.

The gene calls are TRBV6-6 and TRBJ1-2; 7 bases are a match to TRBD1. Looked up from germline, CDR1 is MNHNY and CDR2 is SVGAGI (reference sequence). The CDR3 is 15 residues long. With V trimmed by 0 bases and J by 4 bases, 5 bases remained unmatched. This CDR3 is CASSYSADRAYGYTF. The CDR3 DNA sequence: TGTGCCAGCAGTTACTCAGCTGACAGGGCCTATGGCTACACCTTC.

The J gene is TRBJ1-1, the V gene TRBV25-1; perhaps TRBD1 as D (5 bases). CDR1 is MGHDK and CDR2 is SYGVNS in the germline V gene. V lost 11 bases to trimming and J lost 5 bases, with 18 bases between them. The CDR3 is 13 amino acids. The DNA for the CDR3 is TGTGCCTCCCTCGGGGGGGTTAGTACTGAAGCTTTCTTT. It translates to CASLGGVSTEAFF. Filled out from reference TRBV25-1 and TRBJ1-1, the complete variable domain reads EADIYQTPRYLVIGTGKKITLECSQTMGHDKMYWYQQDPGMELHLIHYSYGVNSTEKGDLSSESTVSRIRTEHFPLTLESARPSHTSQYLCASLGGVSTEAFFGQGTRLTVV.

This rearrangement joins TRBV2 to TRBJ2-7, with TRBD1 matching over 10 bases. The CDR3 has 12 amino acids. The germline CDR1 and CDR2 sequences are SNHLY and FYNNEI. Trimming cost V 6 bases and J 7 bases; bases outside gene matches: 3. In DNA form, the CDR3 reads TGTGCCAGCAGCGGACAGGGGGGTGAGCAGTACTTC. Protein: CASSGQGGEQYF. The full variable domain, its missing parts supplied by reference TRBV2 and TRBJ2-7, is EPEVTQTPSHQVTQMGQEVILRCVPISNHLYFYWYRQILGQKVEFLVSFYNNEISEKSEIFDDQFSVERPDGSNFTLKIRSTKLEDSAMYFCASSGQGGEQYFGPGTRLTVT.

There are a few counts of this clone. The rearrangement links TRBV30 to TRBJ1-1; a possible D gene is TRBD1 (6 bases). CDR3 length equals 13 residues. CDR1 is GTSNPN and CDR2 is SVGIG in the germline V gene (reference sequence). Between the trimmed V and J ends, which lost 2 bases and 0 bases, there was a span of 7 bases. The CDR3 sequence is CAWSNRVNTEAFF. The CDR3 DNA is TGTGCCTGGAGTAACAGGGTGAACACTGAAGCTTTCTTT.

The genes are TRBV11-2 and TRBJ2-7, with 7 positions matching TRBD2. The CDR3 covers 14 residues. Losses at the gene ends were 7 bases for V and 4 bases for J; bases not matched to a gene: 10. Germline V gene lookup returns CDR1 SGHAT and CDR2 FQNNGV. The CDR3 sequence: CASTGTNYLYEQYF. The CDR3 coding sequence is TGTGCCAGCACCGGGACTAACTATCTTTACGAGCAGTACTTC. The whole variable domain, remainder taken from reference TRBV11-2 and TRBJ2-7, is EAGVAQSPRYKIIEKRQSVAFWCNPISGHATLYWYQQILGQGPKLLIQFQNNGVVDDSQLPKDRFSAERLKGVDSTLKIQPAKLEDSAVYLCASTGTNYLYEQYFGPGTRLTVT.